This T cell receptor (beta chain) is drawn from a study of blood T cells in healthy people across ages. Study summary: There was about one barcoded beta molecule captured by template switching per two T cells. General observations from the study: Diversity of TCR beta per million T cells declined in a roughly linear way with age.

With regard to this clonotype: Its target is unknown. One junction end does not reproduce the germline sequence, and a read error may be involved.

Sample-barcoded 5' priming and a J-beta primer mix drove a second PCR of about 6 to 12 cycles. Each CDR3 protein is one row after TCRdb ran MiXCR on the 5' RACE reads. The sample has some 1.4 million distinct CDR3 sequences, 42% seen once. Donor samples were obtained from healthy Caucasian individuals from Russia, aged 6 to 90. The CDR3 contains 16 residues. Germline CDR1 reads SGHRS; CDR2 reads YFSETQ. Sequenced sample: blood. This clonotype originated in a woman aged 18-30 years in good health. The chain joins TRBV5-1 to TRBJ2-5; 7 bases fit TRBD2. The CDR3 coding sequence is TGCACCAGCAGTCTTCGCGGGGGACGGAACCAAGAGACCCAGTACTTC. It encodes CTSSLRGGRNQETQYF.